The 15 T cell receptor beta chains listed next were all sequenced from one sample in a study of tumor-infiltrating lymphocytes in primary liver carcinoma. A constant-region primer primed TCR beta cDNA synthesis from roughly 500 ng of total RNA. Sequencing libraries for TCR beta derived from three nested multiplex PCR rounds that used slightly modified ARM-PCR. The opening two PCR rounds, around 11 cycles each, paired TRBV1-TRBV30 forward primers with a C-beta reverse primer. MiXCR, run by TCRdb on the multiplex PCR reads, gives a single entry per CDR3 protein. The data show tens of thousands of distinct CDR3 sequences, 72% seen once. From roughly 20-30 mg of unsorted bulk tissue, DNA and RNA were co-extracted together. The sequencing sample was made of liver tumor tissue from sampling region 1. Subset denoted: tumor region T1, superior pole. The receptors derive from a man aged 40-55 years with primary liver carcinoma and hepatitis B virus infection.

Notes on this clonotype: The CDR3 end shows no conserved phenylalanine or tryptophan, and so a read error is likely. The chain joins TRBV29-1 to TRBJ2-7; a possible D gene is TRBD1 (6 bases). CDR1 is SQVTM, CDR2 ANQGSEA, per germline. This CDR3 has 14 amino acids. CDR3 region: CSVQGLQGPDEQYL. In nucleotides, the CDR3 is TGCAGTGTCCAAGGCCTCCAGGGGCCCGACGAGCAGTACCTC.

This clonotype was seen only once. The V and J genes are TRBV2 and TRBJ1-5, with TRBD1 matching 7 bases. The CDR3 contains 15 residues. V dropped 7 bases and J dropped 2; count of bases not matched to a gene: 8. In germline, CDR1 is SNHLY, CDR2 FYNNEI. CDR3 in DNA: TGTGCCAGCACTAGGGGGCGCGCCGGCAATCAGCCCCAGCATTTT. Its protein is CASTRGRAGNQPQHF. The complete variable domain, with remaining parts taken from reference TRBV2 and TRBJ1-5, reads EPEVTQTPSHQVTQMGQEVILRCVPISNHLYFYWYRQILGQKVEFLVSFYNNEISEKSEIFDDQFSVERPDGSNFTLKIRSTKLEDSAMYFCASTRGRAGNQPQHFGDGTRLSIL.

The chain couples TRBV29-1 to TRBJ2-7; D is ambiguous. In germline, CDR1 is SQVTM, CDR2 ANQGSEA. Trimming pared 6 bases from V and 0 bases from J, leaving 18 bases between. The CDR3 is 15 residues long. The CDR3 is CSVAGVVASSYEQYF. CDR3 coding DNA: TGCAGCGTGGCCGGTGTCGTCGCCAGCTCCTACGAGCAGTACTTC.

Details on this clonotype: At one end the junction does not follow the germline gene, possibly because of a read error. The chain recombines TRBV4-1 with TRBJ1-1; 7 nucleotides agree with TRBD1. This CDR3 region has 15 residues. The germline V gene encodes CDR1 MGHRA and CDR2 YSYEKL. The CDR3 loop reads CANSQLRGGDTEAFF. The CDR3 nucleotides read TGCGCCAACAGCCAACTCAGGGGGGGTGACACTGAAGCTTTCTTC.

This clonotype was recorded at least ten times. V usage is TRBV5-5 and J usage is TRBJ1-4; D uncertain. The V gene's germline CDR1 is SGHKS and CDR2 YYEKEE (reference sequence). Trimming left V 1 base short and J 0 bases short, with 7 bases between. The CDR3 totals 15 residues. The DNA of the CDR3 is TGTGCCAGCAGCTTGAGTCAGTCAACTAATGAAAAACTGTTTTTT. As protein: CASSLSQSTNEKLFF.

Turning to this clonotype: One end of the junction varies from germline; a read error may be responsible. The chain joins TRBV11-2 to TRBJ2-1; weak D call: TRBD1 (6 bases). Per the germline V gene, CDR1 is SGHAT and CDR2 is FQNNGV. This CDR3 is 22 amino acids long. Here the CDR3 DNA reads TGTGTCAGCAGCCTCTCCTACCGGGGTCCCGTGAGACAGGTTCGCTTCTACAATGAGCAGTTCTTC. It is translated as CVSSLSYRGPVRQVRFYNEQFF.

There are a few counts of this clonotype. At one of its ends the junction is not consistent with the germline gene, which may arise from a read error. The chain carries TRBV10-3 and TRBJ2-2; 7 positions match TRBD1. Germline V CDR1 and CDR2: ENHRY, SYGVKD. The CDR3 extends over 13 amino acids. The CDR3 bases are TGTGGCTCCCGACAGGGCTCTACCGAGGAGCTGTTTTTT. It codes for CGSRQGSTEELFF.

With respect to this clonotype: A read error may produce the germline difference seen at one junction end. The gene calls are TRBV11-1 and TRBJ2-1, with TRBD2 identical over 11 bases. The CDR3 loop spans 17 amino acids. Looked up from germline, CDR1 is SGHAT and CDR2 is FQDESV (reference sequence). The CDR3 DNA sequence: TGTGCTAGCAGCCTGGAACTAGCGGGAGAGGCTGACAATGAGCAGTTCTTC. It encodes CASSLELAGEADNEQFF.

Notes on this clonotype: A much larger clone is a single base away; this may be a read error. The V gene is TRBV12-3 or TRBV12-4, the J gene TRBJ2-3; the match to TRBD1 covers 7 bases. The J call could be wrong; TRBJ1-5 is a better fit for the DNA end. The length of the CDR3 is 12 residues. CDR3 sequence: CASGPGTDTQHF. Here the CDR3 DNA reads TGTGCCAGCGGACCCGGGACAGATACGCAGCATTTT.

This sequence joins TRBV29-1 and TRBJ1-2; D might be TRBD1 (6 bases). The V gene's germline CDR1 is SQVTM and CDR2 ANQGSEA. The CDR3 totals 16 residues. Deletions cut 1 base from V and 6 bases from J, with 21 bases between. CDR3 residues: CSVEAQRHRGGDGYTF. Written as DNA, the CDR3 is TGCAGCGTTGAAGCCCAGCGACACCGAGGGGGGGATGGCTACACCTTC.

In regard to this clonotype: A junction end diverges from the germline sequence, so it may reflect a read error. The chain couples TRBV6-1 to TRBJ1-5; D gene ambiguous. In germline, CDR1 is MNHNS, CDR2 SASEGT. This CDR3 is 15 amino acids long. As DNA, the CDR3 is TGTGCCAGCAGTGACACTGGTTTTGGCTATCAGTCCCAGCATTTT. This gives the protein CASSDTGFGYQSQHF.

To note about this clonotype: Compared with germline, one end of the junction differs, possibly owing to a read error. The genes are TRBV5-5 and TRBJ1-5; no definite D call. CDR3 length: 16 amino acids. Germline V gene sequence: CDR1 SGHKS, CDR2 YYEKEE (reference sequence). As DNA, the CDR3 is TGTGCCAGCAGCTTGGACCCCCACGGTGGCAATCAGCCCCAAGATTTT. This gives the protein CASSLDPHGGNQPQDF.

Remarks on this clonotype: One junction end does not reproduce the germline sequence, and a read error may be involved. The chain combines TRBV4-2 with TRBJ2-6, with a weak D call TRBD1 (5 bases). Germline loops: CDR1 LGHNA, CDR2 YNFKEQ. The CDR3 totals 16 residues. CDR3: CASSPDSGAGANILTF. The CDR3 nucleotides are TGTGCTAGCAGCCCTGACTCTGGGGCTGGGGCCAACATCCTGACTTTC.

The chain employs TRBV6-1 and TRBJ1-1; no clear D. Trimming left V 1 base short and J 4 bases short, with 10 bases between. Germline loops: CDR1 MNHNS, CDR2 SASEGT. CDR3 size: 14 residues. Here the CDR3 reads CASSEVAATTEAFF. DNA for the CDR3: TGTGCCAGCAGTGAAGTAGCTGCGACCACTGAAGCTTTCTTT.

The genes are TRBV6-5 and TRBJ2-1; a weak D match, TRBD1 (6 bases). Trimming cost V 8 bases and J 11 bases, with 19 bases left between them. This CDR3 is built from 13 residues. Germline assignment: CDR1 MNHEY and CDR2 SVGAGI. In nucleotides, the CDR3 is TGTGCCAGCGGTTCGGGGACAACCAGGAAGCAGTTCTTC. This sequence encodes CASGSGTTRKQFF.